One and the same sample provided the 17 T cell receptor beta chains below, sequenced in a study of shared clonotypes between healthy human individuals. Cells designated naive CD8 were CD45RO-negative and were positively selected for CCR7, with terminally differentiated effector memory CD45RA+ cells excluded. Assay: immunoSEQ multiplex PCR; the TCRdb copy retains only in-frame clones and omits some. This table holds about 2 million clones, less than 95% found once. The specimen was naive CD8+ T cells sorted from blood. The receptors originated from a man between 18 and 29 years old in good health.

V and J are TRBV19 and TRBJ2-7, with TRBD1 matching 7 bases. This CDR3 is built from 15 residues. The J segment lost 2 bases and the V segment lost 0 bases, leaving 4 bases of the junction unmatched. Germline V gives CDR1 LNHDA, CDR2 SQIVND (reference sequence). The CDR3 loop reads CASSIEPGGAYEQYF. CDR3 nucleotide sequence: TGTGCCAGTAGTATAGAGCCAGGGGGAGCCTACGAGCAGTACTTC.

The V call is TRBV27, the J call TRBJ2-3; D is uncertain. CDR3 length: 15 residues. Germline V gene sequence: CDR1 MNHEY, CDR2 SMNVEV (reference sequence). Between the trimmed V and J ends, which lost 2 bases and 0 bases, there was a span of 9 bases. Here the CDR3 reads CASSLGAGSTDTQYF. For the CDR3, the DNA is TGTGCCAGCAGTTTAGGTGCAGGAAGCACAGATACGCAGTATTTT.

This chain uses TRBV11-2 with TRBJ2-7, with D possibly matching TRBD2 (5 bases). Germline lookup yields CDR1 SGHAT and CDR2 FQNNGV. This CDR3 is 15 amino acids long. The ends were cut back, 5 bases at V and 6 bases at J, with 20 bases in the middle. The CDR3 bases are TGTGCCAGCAGCAGCATCGTTGGGGAGCTGGCCGAGCAGTACTTC. It encodes CASSSIVGELAEQYF. Variable domain in full (rest from reference TRBV11-2 and TRBJ2-7): EAGVAQSPRYKIIEKRQSVAFWCNPISGHATLYWYQQILGQGPKLLIQFQNNGVVDDSQLPKDRFSAERLKGVDSTLKIQPAKLEDSAVYLCASSSIVGELAEQYFGPGTRLTVT.

The V gene is TRBV4-3, the J gene TRBJ1-1; the D is unclear. Germline lookup yields CDR1 LGHNA and CDR2 YSLEER. There are 14 residues in the CDR3. Between the trimmed V and J ends, which lost 0 bases and 3 bases, there was a span of 8 bases. This chain's CDR3 is CASSQDVGDTEAFF. In DNA form, the CDR3 reads TGCGCCAGCAGCCAAGATGTTGGGGACACTGAAGCTTTCTTT.

The rearrangement joins TRBV19 to TRBJ2-5, with D tentatively TRBD1 or TRBD2 (5 bases each). The CDR3 runs 13 residues. V lost 5 bases and J lost 3, with 10 bases in between. The germline gives CDR1 LNHDA, CDR2 SQIVND (reference sequence). In nucleotides, the CDR3 is TGTGCCAGTAGTTGGGACGAGGAAGAGACCCAGTACTTC. It yields the protein CASSWDEEETQYF. Based on the CDR3 plus reference TRBV19 and TRBJ2-5, the full variable domain is DGGITQSPKYLFRKEGQNVTLSCEQNLNHDAMYWYRQDPGQGLRLIYYSQIVNDFQKGDIAEGYSVSREKKESFPLTVTSAQKNPTAFYLCASSWDEEETQYFGPGTRLLVL.

A single count supports this clone. The chain joins TRBV7-3 to TRBJ2-3; 13 nucleotides agree with TRBD2. This CDR3 spans 15 amino acids. The germline CDR1 and CDR2 sequences are SGHTA and FQGTGA. The V and J ends lost 5 bases and 1 base, in that order; junction bases with no gene match: 0. The chain's CDR3 is CASSGLAGGTDTQYF. Written as DNA, the CDR3 is TGTGCCAGCAGCGGACTAGCGGGGGGCACAGATACGCAGTATTTT.

The chain couples TRBV21-1 to TRBJ2-2; the tabulated D call, TRBD1, remains unverified against the DNA. TRBV21-1 is a pseudogene segment. This CDR3 spans 20 amino acids. CDR3 in DNA: TGTGCCAGTAGAGATACCGGGACAGGGGGCCCCGACCGACGCACCGGGGAGCTGTTTTTT. It is translated as CASRDTGTGGPDRRTGELFF.

J is TRBJ2-1 and V is TRBV5-4; no reliable D call. V lost 3 bases to trimming and J lost 9 bases, with 10 bases between them. Germline V gene lookup returns CDR1 SGHNT and CDR2 YYREEE (reference sequence). This CDR3 has 12 amino acids. Here the CDR3 reads CASSWAGLEQFF. CDR3 DNA: TGTGCCAGCAGCTGGGCTGGGCTTGAGCAGTTCTTC.

As concerns this clone: The sample holds other DNA sequences that translate to the same CDR3. The chain couples TRBV5-1 to TRBJ2-7; 9 bases map to TRBD1. The junction had 2 bases not matched to a gene; V was cut back by 0 bases and J by 4 bases. CDR1 and CDR2 (germline): SGHRS, YFSETQ. This CDR3 is built from 14 residues. The CDR3 loop reads CASSLGGTGYEQYF. CDR3 nucleotide sequence: TGCGCCAGCAGCTTGGGAGGGACAGGGTACGAGCAGTACTTC.

V usage is TRBV27 and J usage is TRBJ2-3; D ambiguous. Germline CDR1 is MNHEY and CDR2 is SMNVEV (reference sequence). The CDR3 sequence is 12 residues long. Trimming shortened V by 5 bases and J by 5 bases, and 8 bases separated the two germline ends. The CDR3: CASSTYGDTQYF. Written as DNA, the CDR3 is TGTGCCAGCAGTACCTATGGAGATACGCAGTATTTT.

CDR3 loop: CASSSTSNYKNTGELFF. In nucleotides, the CDR3 is TGTGCCAGCAGCTCTACATCCAATTACAAGAACACCGGGGAGCTGTTTTTT. The chain employs TRBV11-2 and TRBJ2-2, with no clear D. This CDR3 has 17 residues. The germline V gene encodes CDR1 SGHAT and CDR2 FQNNGV. The V end lost 4 bases, the J end lost 1 base, and 16 bases lay between the germline ends.

The chain joins TRBV4-2 to TRBJ2-1; D is uncertain. Trimming removed 0 bases from V and 8 bases from J, with 11 bases in between. The CDR3 covers 14 residues. Germline lookup yields CDR1 LGHNA and CDR2 YNFKEQ. For the CDR3, the DNA is TGTGCCAGCAGCCAAGATGAGACTTTCGATGAGCAGTTCTTC. Encoded protein: CASSQDETFDEQFF.

About this clone: Other DNA sequences in the same sample also yield this CDR3. The chain carries TRBV6-5 and TRBJ2-5, with D perhaps matching TRBD1 or TRBD2 (5 bases each). Between the trimmed V and J ends, which lost 1 base and 0 bases, there was a span of 6 bases. CDR1 and CDR2 (germline): MNHEY, SVGAGI. CDR3 length: 14 amino acids. CDR3 sequence: CASSYLGDQETQYF. The CDR3 DNA is TGTGCCAGCAGTTACTTGGGGGACCAAGAGACCCAGTACTTC.

With regard to this clone: The sample has other DNA sequences that encode this CDR3 too. This chain links TRBV9 with TRBJ2-1, with D possibly matching TRBD2 (6 bases). Trimming left V 0 bases short and J 6 bases short, with 10 bases between. This CDR3 has 14 residues. CDR1 and CDR2 from the germline V gene are SGDLS and YYNGEE. The CDR3 protein is CASSVGGGTNEQFF. CDR3 DNA: TGTGCCAGCAGCGTAGGTGGCGGGACCAATGAGCAGTTCTTC.

The chain has TRBV9 and TRBJ2-3; D is unclear. Germline CDR1 and CDR2: SGDLS and YYNGEE. V gave up 3 bases and J gave up 3 bases, with 8 bases separating them. The length of the CDR3 is 13 residues. The CDR3 DNA reads TGTGCCAGCAGCGACGGATCGACAGATACGCAGTATTTT. Translating it yields CASSDGSTDTQYF.

V gene TRBV4-3 combines with J gene TRBJ1-2; TRBD1 aligns across 7 bases. The CDR3 is made up of 15 amino acids. V lost 3 bases and J lost 4; bases outside the gene matches: 8. Germline-derived CDR1 and CDR2 are LGHNA and YSLEER. Here the CDR3 DNA reads TGCGCCAGCAGCCAGGGGACAGTCCATCCCTATGGCTACACCTTC. Translating gives CASSQGTVHPYGYTF.

This sequence joins TRBV10-3 and TRBJ1-2; 8 nucleotides align to TRBD1. CDR3 length: 15 amino acids. Trimming cost V 6 bases and J 0 bases; bases outside gene matches: 6. CDR1 and CDR2 from the germline V gene are ENHRY and SYGVKD. This CDR3 reads CAISLQGGPNYGYTF. CDR3 DNA sequence: TGTGCCATCAGCCTACAGGGGGGCCCTAACTATGGCTACACCTTC.